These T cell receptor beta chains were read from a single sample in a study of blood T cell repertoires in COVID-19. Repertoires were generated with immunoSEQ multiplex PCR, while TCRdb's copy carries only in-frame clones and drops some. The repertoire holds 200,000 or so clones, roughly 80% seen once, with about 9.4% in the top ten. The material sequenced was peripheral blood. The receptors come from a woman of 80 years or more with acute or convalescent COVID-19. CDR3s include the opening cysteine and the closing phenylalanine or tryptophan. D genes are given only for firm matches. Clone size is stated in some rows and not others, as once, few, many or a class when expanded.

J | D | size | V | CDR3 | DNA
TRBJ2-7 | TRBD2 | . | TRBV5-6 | CASSQRGTSRIPTYEQYF | TGTGCCAGCAGCCAACGAGGGACTAGCAGAATTCCAACCTACGAGCAGTACTTC
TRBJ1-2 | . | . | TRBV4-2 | CASSQATHYGYTF | TGTGCCAGCAGCCAAGCTACTCACTATGGCTACACCTTC
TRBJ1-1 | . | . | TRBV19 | CATDSPSSTEAFF | TGTGCCACTGACAGTCCCTCATCCACTGAAGCTTTCTTT
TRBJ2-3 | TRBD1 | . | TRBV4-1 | CASSQEGQYIDTQYF | TGCGCCAGCAGCCAAGAGGGACAGTATATAGATACGCAGTATTTT
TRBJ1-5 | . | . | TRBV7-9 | CASSFGQGYQPQHF | TGTGCCAGCAGCTTTGGGCAGGGGTATCAGCCCCAGCATTTT
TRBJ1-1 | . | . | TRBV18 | CASSPPEVNTEAFF | TGTGCCAGCTCACCACCTGAGGTGAACACTGAAGCTTTCTTT
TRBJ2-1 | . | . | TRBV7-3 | CASSLSSAGAINEQFF | TGTGCCAGCAGCTTAAGTTCGGCTGGGGCCATCAATGAGCAGTTCTTC
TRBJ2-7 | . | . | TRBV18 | CASSPRGGQDEQYF | TGTGCCAGCTCACCACGAGGGGGTCAGGACGAGCAGTACTTC
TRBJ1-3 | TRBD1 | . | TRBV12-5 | CASGENRGPGNTIYF | TGTGCTAGTGGGGAAAACAGGGGGCCTGGAAACACCATATATTTT
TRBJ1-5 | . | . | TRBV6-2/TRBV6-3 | CASSYGQSQHF | TGTGCCAGCAGTTACGGACAGTCCCAGCATTTT
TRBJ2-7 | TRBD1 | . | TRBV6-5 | CASSYSGQGSEQYF | TGTGCCAGCAGTTACTCGGGACAGGGGAGCGAGCAGTACTTC
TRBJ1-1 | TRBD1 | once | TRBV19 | CASSLGQAGTEAFF | TGTGCCAGTAGTCTGGGACAGGCGGGGACTGAAGCTTTCTTT
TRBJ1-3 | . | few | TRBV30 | CAWSVTRGNTIYF | TGTGCCTGGAGTGTAACGCGTGGAAACACCATATATTTT
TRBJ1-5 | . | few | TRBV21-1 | CASSKGYPGQGRKLSNQPQHF | TGTGCCAGCAGCAAAGGGTACCCGGGACAGGGGAGGAAACTAAGCAATCAGCCCCAGCATTTT
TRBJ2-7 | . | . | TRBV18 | CASSPGSGRGRSYEQYF | TGTGCCAGCTCACCGGGCTCCGGGCGGGGACGCTCCTACGAGCAGTACTTC
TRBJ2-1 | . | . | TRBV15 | CATSSGRRGGALDNEQFF | TGTGCCACCAGCAGTGGTCGAAGAGGCGGAGCCCTGGACAATGAGCAGTTCTTC
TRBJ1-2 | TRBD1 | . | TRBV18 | CASSPPGTGGGYTF | TGTGCCAGCTCACCACCCGGGACAGGTGGAGGCTACACCTTC
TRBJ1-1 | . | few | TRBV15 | CATSRGKGVAFF | TGTGCCACCAGCAGAGGAAAAGGGGTAGCTTTCTTT
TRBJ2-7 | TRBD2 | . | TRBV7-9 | CASSLGGTVSSYEQYF | TGTGCCAGCAGCTTGGGGGGGACTGTCTCCTCCTACGAGCAGTACTTC
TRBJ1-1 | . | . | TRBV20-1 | CSASKVAGANTEAFF | TGCAGTGCTAGTAAGGTTGCAGGGGCGAACACTGAAGCTTTCTTT
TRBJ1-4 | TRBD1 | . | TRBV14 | CASSQAGQGETNEKLFF | TGTGCCAGCAGCCAAGCGGGACAGGGGGAAACTAATGAAAAACTGTTTTTT
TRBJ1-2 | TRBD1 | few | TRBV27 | CASSRTGNGYTF | TGTGCCAGCAGTCGGACAGGGAATGGCTACACCTTC
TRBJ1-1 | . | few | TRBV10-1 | CASSVSQTSLEAFF | TGCGCCAGCAGTGTAAGTCAGACTTCTCTTGAAGCTTTCTTT
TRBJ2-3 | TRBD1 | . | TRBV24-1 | CATSDYTGADTQYF | TGTGCCACCAGTGATTATACAGGGGCAGATACGCAGTATTTT
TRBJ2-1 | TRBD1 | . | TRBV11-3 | CASSLGRGLHEQFF | TGTGCCAGCAGCTTAGGCAGGGGGCTCCATGAGCAGTTCTTC
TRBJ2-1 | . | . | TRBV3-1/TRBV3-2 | CASSQESTARSFF | TGTGCCAGCAGCCAAGAGTCGACGGCCCGGAGCTTCTTC
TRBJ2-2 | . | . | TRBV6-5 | CASRSWVRAPGELFF | TGTGCCAGCAGGTCCTGGGTCAGGGCCCCCGGGGAGCTGTTTTTT
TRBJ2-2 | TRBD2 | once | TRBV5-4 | CASSLGLAGVSATGELFF | TGTGCCAGCAGCTTGGGACTAGCGGGAGTTTCGGCAACCGGGGAGCTGTTTTTT
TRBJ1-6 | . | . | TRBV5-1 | CASSLDIDSPLHF | TGCGCCAGCAGCTTGGATATAGATTCACCCCTCCACTTT
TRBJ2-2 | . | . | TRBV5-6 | CASSFPTGELFF | TGTGCCAGCAGCTTCCCAACCGGGGAGCTGTTTTTT
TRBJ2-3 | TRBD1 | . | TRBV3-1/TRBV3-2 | CASSPTGQGVTDTQYF | TGTGCCAGCAGTCCAACGGGACAGGGGGTAACAGATACGCAGTATTTT
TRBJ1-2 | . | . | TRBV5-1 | CASSSYLANYGYTF | TGCGCCAGCAGCAGTTATTTAGCTAACTATGGCTACACCTTC
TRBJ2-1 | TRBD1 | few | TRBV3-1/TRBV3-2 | CASSPTGTGRSYNEQFF | TGTGCCAGCAGCCCCACCGGGACAGGGAGGTCCTACAATGAGCAGTTCTTC
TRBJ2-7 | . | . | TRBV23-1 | CASSDLRPAYEQYF | TGCGCCAGCAGTGACTTGCGGCCCGCCTACGAGCAGTACTTC
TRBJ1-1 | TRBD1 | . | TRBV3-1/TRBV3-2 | CASSQKGTDTEAFF | TGTGCCAGCAGCCAAAAGGGGACAGACACTGAAGCTTTCTTT
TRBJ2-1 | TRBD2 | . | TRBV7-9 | CASSSGLAGGALRGEQFF | TGTGCCAGCAGCTCGGGACTAGCGGGGGGGGCCCTAAGGGGTGAGCAGTTCTTC
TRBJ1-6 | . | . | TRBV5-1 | CASGLGDLLSEDSPLHF | TGCGCCAGCGGGTTGGGCGATCTTCTCTCGGAGGATTCACCCCTCCACTTT
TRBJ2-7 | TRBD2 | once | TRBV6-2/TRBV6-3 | CASSKTSGGAGGEQYF | TGTGCCAGCAGCAAGACTAGCGGGGGGGCCGGTGGCGAGCAGTACTTC
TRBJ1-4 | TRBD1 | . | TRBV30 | CALGTGGLGEKLFF | TGTGCCTTAGGGACAGGGGGCTTGGGAGAAAAACTGTTTTTT
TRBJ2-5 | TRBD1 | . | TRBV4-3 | CASSQGRGETQYF | TGCGCCAGCAGCCAAGGCAGGGGGGAGACCCAGTACTTC
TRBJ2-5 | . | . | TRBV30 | CAWSGNPRETQYF | TGTGCCTGGAGTGGAAACCCACGGGAGACCCAGTACTTC
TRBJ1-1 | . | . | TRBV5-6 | CASSFIPGDTEAFF | TGTGCCAGCAGCTTTATTCCAGGGGACACTGAAGCTTTCTTT
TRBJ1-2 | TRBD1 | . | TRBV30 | CAWSAGTEGYGYTF | TGTGCCTGGAGTGCCGGGACAGAGGGATATGGCTACACCTTC
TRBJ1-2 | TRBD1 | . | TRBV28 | CASSLQQGASNYGYTF | TGTGCCAGCAGTTTGCAACAGGGGGCATCTAACTATGGCTACACCTTC
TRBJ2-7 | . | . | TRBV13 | CASSNINAYEQYF | TGTGCCAGCAGCAACATTAATGCCTACGAGCAGTACTTC
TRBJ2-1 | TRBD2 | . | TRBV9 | CASSVAGLAGSSYNEQFF | TGTGCCAGCAGCGTAGCGGGACTAGCGGGCAGCTCCTACAATGAGCAGTTCTTC